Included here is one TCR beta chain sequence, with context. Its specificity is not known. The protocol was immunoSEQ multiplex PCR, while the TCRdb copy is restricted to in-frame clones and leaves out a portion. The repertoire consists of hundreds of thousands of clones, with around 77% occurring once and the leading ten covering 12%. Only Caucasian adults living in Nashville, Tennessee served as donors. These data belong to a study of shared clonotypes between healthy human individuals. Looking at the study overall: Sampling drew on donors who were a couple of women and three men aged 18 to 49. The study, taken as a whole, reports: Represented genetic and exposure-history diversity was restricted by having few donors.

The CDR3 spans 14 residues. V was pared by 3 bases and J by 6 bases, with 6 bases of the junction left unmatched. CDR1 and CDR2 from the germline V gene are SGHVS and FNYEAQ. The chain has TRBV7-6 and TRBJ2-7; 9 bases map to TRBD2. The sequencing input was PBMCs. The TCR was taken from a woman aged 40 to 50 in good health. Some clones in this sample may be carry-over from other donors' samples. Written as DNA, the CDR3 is TGTGCCAGCAGCTTCGGAGGACTAGCGACCGAGCAGTACTTC. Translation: CASSFGGLATEQYF.